The present T cell receptor beta chain was sequenced within a study of cytomegalovirus exposure and HLA in healthy donors. CDR3 length: 13 amino acids. Trimming stripped 7 bases from V and 8 bases from J, with 17 bases between. CDR1 is MDHEN and CDR2 is SYDVKM in the germline V gene. The study ran its PCR with 60 Vbeta and 13 Jbeta primers. Profiled with immunoSEQ multiplex PCR; TCRdb holds only in-frame clones, not every one. Of about 150,000 clones detected, about 70% appear once; the ten largest clones hold approximately 3%. Sequencing used PBMCs. The V and J genes are TRBV28 and TRBJ1-2; D possibly corresponds to TRBD1 (6 bases). The clonotype originates from a man between 18 and 29 years old in good health and CMV-seronegative. The CDR3 sequence: CASNAGVLVGYTF. CDR3 DNA: TGTGCCAGCAATGCAGGGGTACTTGTAGGCTACACCTTC.